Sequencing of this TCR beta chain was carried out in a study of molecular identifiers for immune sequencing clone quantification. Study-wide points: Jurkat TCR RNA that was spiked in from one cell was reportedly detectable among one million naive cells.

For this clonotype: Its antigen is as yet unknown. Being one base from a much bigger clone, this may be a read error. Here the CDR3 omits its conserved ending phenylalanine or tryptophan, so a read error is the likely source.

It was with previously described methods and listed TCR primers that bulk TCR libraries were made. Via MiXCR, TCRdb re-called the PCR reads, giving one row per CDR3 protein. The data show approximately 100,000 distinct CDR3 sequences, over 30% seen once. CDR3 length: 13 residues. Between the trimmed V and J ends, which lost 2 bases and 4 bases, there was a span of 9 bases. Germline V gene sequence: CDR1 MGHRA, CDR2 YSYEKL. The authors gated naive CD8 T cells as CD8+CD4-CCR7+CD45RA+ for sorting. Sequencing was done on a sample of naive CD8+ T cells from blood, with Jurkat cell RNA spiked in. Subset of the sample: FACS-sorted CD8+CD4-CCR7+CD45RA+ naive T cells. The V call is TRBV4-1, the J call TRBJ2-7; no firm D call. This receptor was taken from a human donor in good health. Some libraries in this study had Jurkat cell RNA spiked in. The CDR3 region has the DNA TGCGCCAGCAGCCAAAGGATCGGGTACGAGCAGTACATC. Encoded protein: CASSQRIGYEQYI.